This T cell receptor beta chain comes out of a study of blood T cell repertoires in COVID-19 (TCRdb year 2020). A note on the overall study: Samples covering the acute and convalescent phases of COVID-19 were provided by collaborators in the United States, Italy and Spain. Where available, HLA class I and class II types were taken from metadata supplied by the sample provider and were not determined by assay-based typing. Nearly every sample came with metadata listing a de-identified subject ID, COVID-19 status, age in years and sex. The samples were drawn from two sources: the first 160 participants of the ongoing ImmuneRACE study, and 1,254 subjects contributed by 6 global collaborators. The repertoires were made available in a free public database intended to serve as a resource for research on the immune response to SARS-CoV-2. The dataset comprised deeply sampled blood TCRbeta repertoires from subjects exposed to, actively infected with, or recovered from COVID-19. The prospective study material was composed of cDNA or gDNA derived from T cells, B-cell-depleted T cells, or PBMCs. Overall study results and their limits: The quantity of clinical and demographic metadata differed by source and by participant and was supplied without curation.

One collaborating source in Seattle enrolled patients during active infection and followed them longitudinally through the course of disease. The collaborating institutions used their own protocols to collect whole blood in K2EDTA tubes. For TCRbeta analysis, collaborators shipped samples as frozen whole blood, isolated PBMCs, or DNA extracted from either of those sample types. TCRbeta CDR3 regions were amplified from genomic DNA using the immunoSEQ Assay, a bias-controlled multiplex PCR. As for how the authors treated the data: Within the assay, amplification of reference gene primers was used to estimate how many nucleated cells each sample contained. To quantify the absolute abundance of each unique TCRbeta CDR3 rearrangement, sequence reads were collapsed and filtered. Productive Simpson clonality was computed per sample as the square root of Simpson's diversity index over productive rearrangements. TCRdb holds this immuneACCESS table with in-frame rearrangements only. Some clones are missing; in checked studies, unresolved V genes explain under half, and the rest has no known cause. Clone size and V and J calls were adopted from that table, with D and trimming inferred from the DNA. The sample table contains 150,000 or so clones; only one count was recorded for approximately 83% of them. The top ten clonotypes cover roughly 12% of the sample.

With respect to this clone: What antigen it recognizes has not been identified. The sample holds no much larger clone one base away, and base qualities are not on file.

Taken from the germline V gene, the CDR1 and CDR2 loops are MNHEY and SVGAGI. Trimmed from V: 6 bases; trimmed from J: 4 bases; junction bases lacking a gene match: 10. From its cysteine to its phenylalanine, the CDR3 spans 15 amino acids. Only the CDR3 DNA is retained, 45 bases long and in frame from the first base. The source material was peripheral blood. The sequence came from a woman aged 60-70 years with COVID-19, enrolled during active disease. The chain is encoded by TRBV6-5 joined to TRBJ2-5, with TRBD1 identical over 8 junction bases. The CDR3 region: CASSLTGGILETQYF. The DNA sequence is as follows: TGTGCCAGCAGCCTCACAGGGGGAATATTAGAGACCCAGTACTTC.